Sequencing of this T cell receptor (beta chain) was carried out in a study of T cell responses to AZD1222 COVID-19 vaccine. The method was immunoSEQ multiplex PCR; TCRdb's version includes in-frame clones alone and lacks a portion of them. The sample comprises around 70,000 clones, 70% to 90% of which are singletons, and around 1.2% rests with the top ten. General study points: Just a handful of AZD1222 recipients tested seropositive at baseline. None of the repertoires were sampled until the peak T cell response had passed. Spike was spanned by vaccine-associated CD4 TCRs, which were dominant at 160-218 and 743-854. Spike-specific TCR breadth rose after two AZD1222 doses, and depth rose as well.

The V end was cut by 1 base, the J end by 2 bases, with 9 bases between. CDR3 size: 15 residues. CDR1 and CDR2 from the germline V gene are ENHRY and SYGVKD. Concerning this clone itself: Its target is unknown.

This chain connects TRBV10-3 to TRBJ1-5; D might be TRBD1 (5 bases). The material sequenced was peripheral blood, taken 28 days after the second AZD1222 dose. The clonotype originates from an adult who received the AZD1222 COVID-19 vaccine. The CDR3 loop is CAISEWGSGNQPQHF. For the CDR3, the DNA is TGTGCCATCAGTGAGTGGGGCAGCGGCAATCAGCCCCAGCATTTT.